This TCR beta chain was retrieved from a study of CD8 T cells in Susac syndrome. Random hexamers primed reverse transcription of 0.5 to 1 ug RNA. Amplification of TCR beta CDR3 by immunoSEQ multiplex PCR spanned 54 Vbeta and 13 Jbeta. TCRdb ran MiXCR on the immunoSEQ multiplex PCR reads and lists one entry per CDR3 protein. This table has 100,000 to 150,000 distinct CDR3 sequences, more than 90% appearing once. The CDR3 sequence is 16 residues long. CDR1 and CDR2 from the germline V gene are LGHNA and YSLEER. V was pared by 1 base and J by 9 bases, with 8 bases of the junction left unmatched. Healthy donors constituted the controls, which were matched for age and sex.

The clonotype was recovered from a human donor in good health. The rearrangement uses TRBV4-3 and TRBJ2-1; the match to TRBD2 covers 11 bases. The sample taken for sequencing was CD4+ T cells from PBMCs. CDR3 loop: CASSQVTSGRLGEQFF. CDR3 coding DNA: TGCGCCAGCAGCCAAGTTACTAGCGGGAGATTAGGTGAGCAGTTCTTC.